The rows below give T cell receptor beta chains drawn from one sample of a study of beta chain features in type 1 diabetes. Libraries were prepared by immunoSEQ multiplex PCR; TCRdb keeps only in-frame clonotypes and omits some of them. This sample has 20,000 to 25,000 clones, with approximately 70% found just once. The sequencing input was stem cell memory CD4+ T cells from blood. The receptors derive from a woman between 40 and 55 years old with type 1 diabetes. Each CDR3 is given with its conserved first and last residue. The D gene is left open where the match is weak. Clone size is given for some rows only: seen once, a few or many times, or a class if the clone is expanded.

CDR3	DNA	length	size	J	V	D
CASSVSGRGNEQFF	TGTGCCAGCAGCGTTAGCGGGAGAGGGAATGAGCAGTTCTTC	14	.	TRBJ2-1	TRBV9	TRBD2
CASSGGDTGELFF	TGTGCCAGCAGTGGCGGGGACACCGGGGAGCTGTTTTTT	13	.	TRBJ2-2	TRBV2	.
CASSYSGTDSPGEQYF	TGTGCCAGCAGTTACTCGGGAACGGACTCGCCGGGCGAGCAGTACTTC	16	.	TRBJ2-7	TRBV6-5	.
CASSPVRGMSTDTQYF	TGTGCCAGCAGTCCTGTACGAGGAATGAGCACAGATACGCAGTATTTT	16	.	TRBJ2-3	TRBV7-9	.
CASSQDWSFSNQPQHF	TGCGCCAGCAGCCAAGATTGGAGCTTTAGCAATCAGCCCCAGCATTTT	16	.	TRBJ1-5	TRBV4-1	.
CASSQDGDEQFF	TGCGCCAGCAGCCAAGACGGGGATGAGCAGTTCTTC	12	.	TRBJ2-1	TRBV4-3	.
CASLQLLEGFGHEQFF	TGTGCCAGCTTACAACTTTTGGAGGGGTTTGGCCATGAGCAGTTCTTC	16	.	TRBJ2-1	TRBV18	.
CASSPAGQVGYEQYF	TGTGCCAGCTCGCCAGCCGGACAGGTCGGCTACGAGCAGTACTTC	15	few	TRBJ2-7	TRBV18	TRBD1
CASGSSDRLEAFF	TGTGCTAGTGGTTCCTCCGACAGGTTGGAAGCTTTCTTT	13	.	TRBJ1-1	TRBV12-5	.
CASSLGARGTDTQYF	TGTGCCAGCAGCTTAGGGGCGAGAGGGACAGATACGCAGTATTTT	15	.	TRBJ2-3	TRBV7-9	.
CASSLSPSDSGAFF	TGTGCCAGCAGTTTATCGCCCTCGGACAGTGGGGCTTTCTTT	14	.	TRBJ1-1	TRBV27	.
CASSSTGTSYEQYF	TGTGCCAGTAGTTCGACAGGGACCTCCTACGAGCAGTACTTC	14	.	TRBJ2-7	TRBV19	TRBD1
CASSTGGNQPQHF	TGTGCCAGCAGTACAGGGGGCAATCAGCCCCAGCATTTT	13	.	TRBJ1-5	TRBV27	TRBD1
CASSEAHYRQAGNTIYF	TGTGCCAGCAGTGAAGCCCATTACAGGCAAGCTGGAAACACCATATATTTT	17	.	TRBJ1-3	TRBV6-1	.
CAISEGRGDTEAFF	TGTGCCATCAGTGAAGGCAGGGGAGATACTGAAGCTTTCTTT	14	.	TRBJ1-1	TRBV10-3	.
CASSPLTGPGELFF	TGTGCCAGCAGCCCATTAACAGGGCCCGGGGAGCTGTTTTTT	14	.	TRBJ2-2	TRBV7-8	.
CASSLGTSDYGYTF	TGCGCCAGCAGCTTGGGGACTAGCGACTATGGCTACACCTTC	14	.	TRBJ1-2	TRBV5-1	.
CASSEYSGTGVTQYF	TGTGCCAGCAGTGAATACTCCGGGACAGGGGTGACCCAGTACTTC	15	.	TRBJ2-5	TRBV2	TRBD1
CASSHPGLGHHEQFF	TGTGCCAGCAGCCATCCGGGACTAGGCCACCATGAGCAGTTCTTC	15	.	TRBJ2-1	TRBV14	TRBD2
CASSYPGLVNTEAFF	TGTGCCAGCAGCTACCCCGGGTTGGTGAACACTGAAGCTTTCTTT	15	.	TRBJ1-1	TRBV5-4	.
CASSLQVGGTDTQYF	TGTGCCAGCAGCTTACAGGTCGGTGGCACAGATACGCAGTATTTT	15	.	TRBJ2-3	TRBV7-2	.
CASSPDRAATNEKLFF	TGCGCCAGCAGCCCGGACAGGGCTGCAACTAATGAAAAACTGTTTTTT	16	.	TRBJ1-4	TRBV5-1	TRBD1
CASSPNRGQPQHF	TGTGCCAGCAGCCCTAACAGGGGACAGCCCCAGCATTTT	13	.	TRBJ1-5	TRBV11-1	TRBD1
CASSLGIEGVREQYF	TGTGCCAGCAGCTTGGGGATAGAGGGGGTCAGGGAGCAGTACTTC	15	.	TRBJ2-7	TRBV7-9	.
CASSFRAASSYNEQFF	TGTGCCAGCAGTTTTAGAGCGGCTAGCTCCTACAATGAGCAGTTCTTC	16	.	TRBJ2-1	TRBV28	.
CSVGGGTGSVGQFF	TGCAGCGTGGGAGGGGGGACAGGATCGGTTGGGCAGTTCTTC	14	.	TRBJ2-1	TRBV29-1	.
CASSESGGEQYF	TGCGCCAGCAGTGAGTCTGGAGGTGAGCAGTACTTC	12	.	TRBJ2-7	TRBV10-2	.
CASSPGQSDNEQFF	TGTGCCAGCAGCCCGGGACAGAGTGACAATGAGCAGTTCTTC	14	.	TRBJ2-1	TRBV11-2	TRBD1
CASSPSGVNTGELFF	TGTGCCAGCAGCCCAAGCGGGGTGAACACCGGGGAGCTGTTTTTT	15	.	TRBJ2-2	TRBV7-2	TRBD2
CASSSRQGPMNTEAFF	TGTGCCAGCAGCTCCCGACAGGGTCCTATGAACACTGAAGCTTTCTTT	16	.	TRBJ1-1	TRBV11-2	TRBD1
CASSPSSGQGIGYTF	TGTGCCAGCTCACCATCATCGGGACAGGGGATCGGCTACACCTTC	15	.	TRBJ1-2	TRBV18	TRBD1
CASSPPLGAGGVDTQYF	TGTGCCAGCAGCCCCCCCCTCGGGGCGGGAGGTGTGGATACGCAGTATTTT	17	few	TRBJ2-3	TRBV7-6	TRBD2
CASSRDRSTYNEQFF	TGTGCCAGCAGCAGGGACAGGAGTACTTACAATGAGCAGTTCTTC	15	.	TRBJ2-1	TRBV2	TRBD1
CASSRFTGEQPQHF	TGTGCCAGCAGCCGATTCACAGGGGAACAGCCCCAGCATTTT	14	few	TRBJ1-5	TRBV7-2	TRBD1
CASSLEGWNTEAFF	TGTGCCAGCAGCTTGGAGGGGTGGAACACTGAAGCTTTCTTT	14	.	TRBJ1-1	TRBV5-5	.
CASRDSAVYEQYF	TGTGCCAGTCGGGACTCCGCAGTCTACGAGCAGTACTTC	13	.	TRBJ2-7	TRBV28	.
CSASATNEKLFF	TGCAGCGCGTCGGCAACTAATGAAAAACTGTTTTTT	12	.	TRBJ1-4	TRBV29-1	.
CASSSDSKYGYTF	TGTGCCAGCAGCTCGGACAGCAAATATGGCTACACCTTC	13	.	TRBJ1-2	TRBV7-3	.
CASSLGTSSYEQYF	TGTGCCAGCAGTCTAGGGACTAGCTCCTACGAGCAGTACTTC	14	once	TRBJ2-7	TRBV2	TRBD2
CASRMGGEKLFF	TGTGCCAGCAGGATGGGGGGTGAAAAACTGTTTTTT	12	.	TRBJ1-4	TRBV7-2	.
CASSTPTGGSGNTIYF	TGTGCCAGTAGTACCCCGACAGGAGGCTCTGGAAACACCATATATTTT	16	few	TRBJ1-3	TRBV19	.
CASSPTGTKRTGELFF	TGTGCCAGCTCACCCACTGGGACTAAACGCACCGGGGAGCTGTTTTTT	16	.	TRBJ2-2	TRBV18	TRBD2
CASIIRVRDASYEQYF	TGTGCCAGCATCATCAGGGTCAGAGATGCGTCCTACGAGCAGTACTTC	16	few	TRBJ2-7	TRBV7-2	.
CASSFQGNNSPLHF	TGTGCCAGCAGCTTTCAGGGGAATAATTCACCCCTCCACTTT	14	.	TRBJ1-6	TRBV7-2	.
CASSSPREDTEAFF	TGTGCCAGCAGTTCCCCTCGGGAGGACACTGAAGCTTTCTTT	14	.	TRBJ1-1	TRBV6-5	.
CASSPLGQGALNTGELFF	TGTGCCAGCTCACCACTGGGACAGGGGGCGCTGAACACCGGGGAGCTGTTTTTT	18	.	TRBJ2-2	TRBV18	TRBD1
CASSFSSGTYNEQFF	TGTGCCAGCAGCTTCAGTAGCGGGACCTACAATGAGCAGTTCTTC	15	.	TRBJ2-1	TRBV4-2	TRBD2
CAIRVTGSQETQYF	TGTGCCATCAGAGTGACAGGCTCACAAGAGACCCAGTACTTC	14	.	TRBJ2-5	TRBV10-3	.
CASSQSGTGDHEQYF	TGCGCCAGCAGTCAATCAGGGACAGGGGACCACGAGCAGTACTTC	15	few	TRBJ2-7	TRBV23-1	TRBD1
CASLGSRSAQPQHF	TGTGCCAGCCTTGGGAGCAGGTCGGCACAGCCCCAGCATTTT	14	.	TRBJ1-5	TRBV6-6	.
CASSVTGGRNTEAFF	TGTGCCAGCAGCGTAACGGGGGGCAGGAACACTGAAGCTTTCTTT	15	.	TRBJ1-1	TRBV9	.
CSVADRETNEKLFF	TGCAGCGTTGCGGACAGAGAAACTAATGAAAAACTGTTTTTT	14	.	TRBJ1-4	TRBV29-1	.
CASKKAGGPADTQYF	TGTGCCAGCAAAAAGGCGGGGGGGCCGGCAGATACGCAGTATTTT	15	.	TRBJ2-3	TRBV7-3	TRBD2
CASSLYYEQYF	TGTGCCAGCAGTCTTTACTACGAGCAGTACTTC	11	.	TRBJ2-7	TRBV2	.
CASSFQGYNEQFF	TGTGCCAGCAGCTTCCAGGGGTACAATGAGCAGTTCTTC	13	.	TRBJ2-1	TRBV5-5	.
CASRDRGPTNEKLFF	TGTGCCAGCAGAGACAGGGGGCCGACTAATGAAAAACTGTTTTTT	15	.	TRBJ1-4	TRBV28	TRBD1
CASSLATTGRTEAFF	TGCGCCAGCAGCTTGGCCACGACAGGGCGAACTGAAGCTTTCTTT	15	.	TRBJ1-1	TRBV5-1	TRBD1